This paragraph reports one TCR beta chain. Its antigen is not known. The CDR3 sequence is 16 residues long. J gave up 5 bases and V 4 bases, and 10 bases lay outside the gene matches. Germline V gene sequence: CDR1 SGHVS, CDR2 FQNEAQ. Together with a sample-barcoded 5' primer, a J-beta primer mix was included in a second PCR lasting about 6 to 11 cycles. MiXCR was run by TCRdb on the 5' RACE reads, yielding one entry per CDR3 protein. This sample has around 1,500,000 distinct CDR3 sequences; 25% to 30% occur once, and the top ten carry 6.5% to 8.5%. The data belong to a study of blood T cells in healthy people across ages. Broader study findings: Naive T cell percentage and TCR beta diversity correlated strongly.

Sequencing was performed on blood. The chain joins TRBV7-8 to TRBJ1-5; TRBD1 agrees at 8 bases. The TCR comes from a woman younger than 45 in good health. CDR3: CASSSPGTGPHQPQHF. The CDR3 coding sequence is TGTGCCAGCAGCTCTCCAGGGACAGGCCCCCATCAGCCCCAGCATTTT. Combining the CDR3 with reference TRBV7-8 and TRBJ1-5 gives the whole variable domain GAGVSQSPRYKVAKRGQDVALRCDPISGHVSLFWYQQALGQGPEFLTYFQNEAQLDKSGLPSDRFFAERPEGSVSTLKIQRTQQEDSAVYLCASSSPGTGPHQPQHFGDGTRLSIL.